This paragraph covers one TCR beta chain sequence. Its antigen is undetermined. Genomic DNA per cell subset filled all wells of several immunoSEQ plates. The data were produced by immunoSEQ multiplex PCR, yet TCRdb's version contains in-frame clones alone and is incomplete. Of 1 million to 1.2 million clones in the sample, around three quarters were seen once. These data originate in a study of shared clonotypes between healthy human individuals. None of the donors, who were healthy HIV-negative adults, had recently had acute infections or vaccinations. Study-level findings and limits: The small donor group covered limited genetic and exposure diversity.

Sample: memory CD4+ T cells from PBMCs. Subset in this sample: CD45RA-negative fraction. This TCR came from a man younger than 30 in good health. Some clones in this sample may be carry-over from other donors' samples.

CDR3 protein: CASSETGGWQPQHF. The CDR3 region has the DNA TGTGCCAGCAGTGAAACAGGGGGGTGGCAGCCCCAGCATTTT. The chain recombines TRBV2 with TRBJ1-5; 8 bases match TRBD1. V lost 2 bases and J lost 7; bases outside the gene matches: 4. Germline lookup yields CDR1 SNHLY and CDR2 FYNNEI. The CDR3 runs to 14 residues. Using reference TRBV2 and TRBJ1-5 for the parts outside the CDR3, the full variable domain is EPEVTQTPSHQVTQMGQEVILRCVPISNHLYFYWYRQILGQKVEFLVSFYNNEISEKSEIFDDQFSVERPDGSNFTLKIRSTKLEDSAMYFCASSETGGWQPQHFGDGTRLSIL.